The next 21 T cell receptor beta chains were all read from a single sample in a study of tumor-infiltrating lymphocytes in primary liver carcinoma. From around 520 ng of total RNA, TCR beta-specific cDNA was reverse-transcribed using a constant-region primer. For TCR beta, libraries were produced by three nested multiplex PCR rounds using slightly modified ARM-PCR. PCR rounds one and two used TRBV1-TRBV30 forward primers with a C-beta reverse primer for around 11 cycles each. TCRdb reprocessed the multiplex PCR reads with MiXCR, giving one entry per CDR3 protein. Found here are approximately 110,000 distinct CDR3 sequences, 64% of them singletons; the top ten hold more than 7%. Scientists recovered RNA and DNA together from roughly 21-30 mg of unsorted bulk tissue. Sequenced input: liver tumor tissue from sampling region 3. Described subset: tumor region T3, left-lateral pole. The origin of the receptors is a woman in her sixties with primary liver carcinoma and hepatitis B virus infection.

This chain uses TRBV7-8 with TRBJ2-3, with 9 nucleotides matching TRBD1. With V trimmed by 4 bases and J by 5 bases, 16 bases remained unmatched. The CDR3 loop spans 18 amino acids. In germline, CDR1 is SGHVS, CDR2 FQNEAQ. The chain's CDR3 is CASSSMMPGQGQLDTQYF. CDR3 nucleotides: TGTGCCAGCAGCTCCATGATGCCGGGACAGGGCCAACTAGATACGCAGTATTTT.

With regard to this clonotype: Relative to the germline gene, one junction end is altered; a read error may explain this. This chain joins TRBV10-3 and TRBJ2-1; TRBD2 matches at 9 bases. CDR1 and CDR2 (germline): ENHRY, SYGVKD. The CDR3 extends over 13 amino acids. CDR3 bases: TGTGCCATTGGAACTAGCGGGTTCTATGAGCGGTTCTTC. It encodes CAIGTSGFYERFF.

This clonotype has at least ten counts. The chain links TRBV5-4 to TRBJ2-5; D not certain. Germline V CDR1 and CDR2: SGHNT, YYREEE (reference sequence). The CDR3 runs 13 residues. The V end was cut by 0 bases, the J end by 5 bases, with 8 bases between. CDR3 sequence reads: CASSLGGGETQYF. The CDR3 nucleotides read TGTGCCAGCAGCTTGGGGGGTGGTGAGACCCAGTACTTC.

The chain joins TRBV29-1 to TRBJ1-3; perhaps TRBD1 as D (5 bases). The CDR3 totals 14 residues. Germline CDR1 and CDR2: SQVTM and ANQGSEA. V lost 6 bases, J lost 0 bases, and 12 bases lay in between. The DNA for the CDR3 is TGCAGCGTGCTCCAGGACATCTCTGGAAACACCATATATTTT. Protein sequence: CSVLQDISGNTIYF.

The chain is built from TRBV20-1 and TRBJ1-1; TRBD1 matches 8 bases. The germline CDR1 and CDR2 sequences are DFQATT and SNEGSKA (reference sequence). This CDR3 is built from 15 residues. The ends lost 6 bases at V and 1 base at J; junction bases unmatched: 10. CDR3 coding DNA: TGCAGTGCGTTACAGGGGGATATGGGGAACACTGAAGCTTTCTTT. Its translation is CSALQGDMGNTEAFF.

This clonotype has just a few counts. A much bigger clone sits one base away, suggesting this may be a read error. The rearrangement links TRBV12-3 or TRBV12-4 to TRBJ1-1; D remains ambiguous. The CDR3 has 15 amino acids. V was cut by 2 bases and J by 4 bases, with 14 bases left in between. CDR3 bases: TGTGCCAGCAGTTTACAGGTACCCGCAGGCACTGAAGCTTTCTTT. Encoded protein: CASSLQVPAGTEAFF.

This clonotype was detected only once. In this CDR3 the conserved last residue, phenylalanine or tryptophan, is missing, so a read error is likely. This chain links TRBV11-3 with TRBJ2-1; D gene uncertain. This CDR3 is built from 13 residues. V gave up 0 bases and J gave up 9 bases, with 9 bases separating them. Germline assignment: CDR1 SGHNT and CDR2 YENEEA. The DNA for the CDR3 is TGTGCCAGCAGCTTAGATACGTGTGGTGAGCAGTTCATC. Translation gives CASSLDTCGEQFI.

Remarks on this clonotype: Germline is not matched at one junction end, which may reflect a read error. This chain joins TRBV29-1 and TRBJ2-3, with TRBD2 as a possible D gene (6 bases). Per the germline V gene, CDR1 is SQVTM and CDR2 is ANQGSEA. The CDR3 has 13 amino acids. CDR3 nucleotides: TGTAGCGTTGACGAACTAGCAGGAGATACGCAGTATTTT. Translating it yields CSVDELAGDTQYF.

Notes on this clonotype: An end of the junction differs from the germline gene, which may be a read error. The chain employs TRBV11-2 and TRBJ2-2, with 7 bases identical to TRBD2. The CDR3 is 15 residues long. Per the germline V gene, CDR1 is SGHAT and CDR2 is FQNNGV. The CDR3 bases are TGTGCCAGCAGCCCTCCGCACGGACCGAGCGGGGAGCCGTTTTTT. It specifies CASSPPHGPSGEPFF.

Ten or more counts support this clonotype. The chain is built from TRBV28 and TRBJ1-6; tentative D call: TRBD1 (6 bases). This CDR3 spans 11 amino acids. V was pared by 6 bases and J by 15 bases, with 12 bases between. Germline values: CDR1 MDHEN, CDR2 SYDVKM. The CDR3 DNA reads as TGTGCCAGCAGCCGGACAGTTCGCCTCCACTTT. Its protein is CASSRTVRLHF.

A remark on this clonotype: This CDR3 is missing its conserved last phenylalanine or tryptophan, likely due to a read error. The chain employs TRBV29-1 and TRBJ2-1; TRBD2 matches 8 bases. The germline gives CDR1 SQVTM, CDR2 ANQGSEA. CDR3 length: 11 amino acids. The CDR3 here is CSEQTSDEQFL. The CDR3 bases are TGCAGCGAACAGACTAGCGATGAACAGTTCCTC.

For this clonotype: This may come from a read error, since a much larger clone is one base off. The genes are TRBV5-6 and TRBJ2-6, with D unclear. The V and J ends lost 4 bases and 8 bases respectively, with 7 bases between them. The germline V gene has CDR1 SGHDT and CDR2 YYEEEE. The CDR3 is made up of 12 amino acids. CDR3: CASSPWSNVLTF. CDR3 bases: TGTGCCAGCAGCCCCTGGTCCAACGTCCTGACTTTC.

This clonotype has at least ten counts. The rearrangement links TRBV12-3 or TRBV12-4 to TRBJ1-6; TRBD1 aligns across 9 bases. The CDR3 extends over 14 amino acids. V shed 5 bases, J shed 9 bases, and the junction held 5 bases outside the gene matches. CDR3 sequence: CASSRGTGTSPLHF. DNA for the CDR3: TGTGCCAGCAGTAGGGGGACAGGGACTTCACCCCTCCACTTT.

Concerning this clonotype itself: At one end the junction does not follow the germline gene, possibly because of a read error. The rearrangement links TRBV6-2 or TRBV6-3 to TRBJ2-1; 7 bases are a match to TRBD2. This CDR3 is 17 amino acids long. Looked up from germline, CDR1 is MNHEY and CDR2 is SVGEGT. CDR3: CASSCSVGGSSYYEQFF. In DNA, the CDR3 is TGTGCCAGCAGTTGCTCTGTTGGCGGGAGTTCCTACTATGAGCAGTTCTTC.

This clonotype was seen a few times. The rearrangement joins TRBV21-1 to TRBJ1-2. TRBV21-1 is termed a pseudogene. This CDR3 comprises 16 residues. CDR3 coding DNA: TGTGCCAGCAGTAAAGGGCCATACCTTTCTAACTATGGCTACACCTTC. Translating gives CASSKGPYLSNYGYTF.

This clonotype was counted a single time. Sequence at one end of the junction differs from germline and may be a read error. CDR3 sequence (DNA): TGTACCAGCAGCTTAAGGCAATGTGCGGGGGAGCCTCACTTT. This codes for CTSSLRQCAGEPHF. The chain is built from TRBV11-1 and TRBJ2-3; 7 bases align to TRBD2. Germline lookup yields CDR1 SGHAT and CDR2 FQDESV (reference sequence). The CDR3 is made up of 14 amino acids.

As to this clonotype: A junction boundary mismatches the germline segment, possibly from a read error. This chain joins TRBV11-3 and TRBJ2-7, with D possibly matching TRBD2 (5 bases). The CDR3 loop spans 14 amino acids. CDR1 SGHNT and CDR2 YENEEA come from the germline V gene. The CDR3 here is CTSSSRVGTYEQYF. The CDR3, as DNA: TGCACCAGCAGCTCCCGGGTCGGGACCTACGAGCAGTACTTC.

This clonotype was recorded many times. J is TRBJ2-3 and V is TRBV10-2; TRBD2 might be the D (6 bases). Germline-derived CDR1 and CDR2 are WSHSY and SAAADI. The CDR3 is made up of 13 amino acids. Deletions cut 4 bases from V and 6 bases from J, with 11 bases between. The CDR3 DNA is TGCGCCAGCAGTGCGGGAGTGGGGGATACGCAGTATTTT. This codes for CASSAGVGDTQYF.

Regarding this clonotype: This may arise from a read error, as a much more abundant clone is one base away. The chain couples TRBV4-2 to TRBJ1-5, with unresolved D. The DNA end favors TRBJ2-3, so the J call may be wrong. The CDR3 has 13 residues. Per the germline V gene, CDR1 is LGHNA and CDR2 is YNFKEQ. Here the CDR3 DNA reads TGTGCCAGCAGCCAAGAGCCCGATCAGCCCCAGTATTTT. It yields the protein CASSQEPDQPQYF.

As concerns this clonotype: Just one base apart from a much larger clone, this may be a read error. V usage is TRBV7-9 and J usage is TRBJ2-1; 13 nucleotides agree with TRBD2. There are 14 residues in the CDR3. The germline V gene has CDR1 SEHNR and CDR2 FQNEAQ (reference sequence). The V segment lost 7 bases and the J segment 6 bases; nucleotides outside the gene matches: 3. CDR3 residues: CASNRTSGSNEQFF. The CDR3 DNA reads TGTGCCAGCAACCGGACTAGCGGGAGCAATGAGCAGTTCTTC.

For this clonotype: At one boundary the junction diverges from the germline segment, which might be a read error. The chain links TRBV14 to TRBJ1-2, with 12 bases lining up with TRBD1. The CDR3 runs 15 residues. CDR1 SGHDN and CDR2 FVKESK come from the germline V gene. CDR3 residues: CASSQAGQGAYGYSF. In nucleotides, the CDR3 is TGTGCCAGCAGCCAAGCGGGACAGGGGGCGTATGGCTACAGCTTC.